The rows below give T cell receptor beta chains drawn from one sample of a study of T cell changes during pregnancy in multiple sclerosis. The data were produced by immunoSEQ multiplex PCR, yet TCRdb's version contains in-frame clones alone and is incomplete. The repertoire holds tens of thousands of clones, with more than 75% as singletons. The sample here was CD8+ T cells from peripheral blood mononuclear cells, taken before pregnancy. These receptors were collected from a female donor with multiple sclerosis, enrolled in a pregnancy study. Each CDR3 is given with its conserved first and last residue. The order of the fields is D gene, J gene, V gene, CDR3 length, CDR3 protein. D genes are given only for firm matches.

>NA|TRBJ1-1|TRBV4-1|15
CASSQDPQGYTEAFF
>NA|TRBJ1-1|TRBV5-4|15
CASSDRGGSNTEAFF
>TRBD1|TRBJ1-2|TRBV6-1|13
CASQDRANYGYTF
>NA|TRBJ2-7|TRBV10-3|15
CAISGQQGPIYEQYF
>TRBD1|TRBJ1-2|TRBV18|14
CASSTQGLGYGYTF
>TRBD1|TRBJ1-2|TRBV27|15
CASSSRTGPNYGYTF
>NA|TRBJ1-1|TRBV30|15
CAWSPSGREVAEAFF
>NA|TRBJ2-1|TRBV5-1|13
CASSFFAYNEQFF
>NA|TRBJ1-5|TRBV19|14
CASEIRDNNQPQHF
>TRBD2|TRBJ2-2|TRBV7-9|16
CASTLWDYPNTGELFF
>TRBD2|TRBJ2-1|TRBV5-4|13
CASSWGTINEQFF
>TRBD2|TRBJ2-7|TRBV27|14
CASSSTSGLMEQYF